This T cell receptor beta chain was retrieved from a study of graft-versus-host responses after intestinal transplantation. On the study more broadly: Isolated intestinal, liver-intestinal, or multivisceral transplants had been given to the recipients. Among the recipients, all got anti-thymocyte globulin induction and then tacrolimus and steroids for around 3 years. Study outcomes and limitations: High graft-versus-host to host-versus-graft clonal ratios were found in allografts of patients who had graft-donor T cell macrochimerism.

V lost 6 bases, J lost 2 bases, and 5 bases stayed unmatched. From germline, CDR1 is SNHLY and CDR2 FYNNEI. The CDR3 has 14 amino acids. As for this clone: Its antigen is undetermined.

The table came from immunoSEQ multiplex PCR; TCRdb's copy has only in-frame clones and leaves some out. The sample records almost 85,000 clones, around 91% being singletons. The rearrangement joins TRBV2 to TRBJ2-3; 7 nucleotides match TRBD1. This receptor was identified in a human donor who received an intestinal transplant. Here the sequenced sample was unstimulated CD4+ T cells sorted from spleen or lymph node cells, taken before intestinal transplant. CDR3 DNA: TGTGCCAGCAGGGTGACAGGGTCCACAGATACGCAGTATTTT. Protein product: CASRVTGSTDTQYF.